This TCR beta chain was recovered during a study of cytomegalovirus exposure and HLA in healthy donors. Background on the study: The 120 validation repertoires used the same platform as the approximately 670 first-cohort repertoires (as reported by a later analysis). General study results and limits: Subsequent analysis showed first-cohort TCR clusters tending to co-occur in some 120 validation repertoires. Among the CMV-associated chains, a few were confirmed in vitro as specific for CMV antigens.

A roughly 130-subject validation cohort, separate from the roughly 670-subject first cohort, supplied the donors. Profiled with immunoSEQ multiplex PCR; TCRdb holds only in-frame clones, not every one. The sample lists tens of thousands of clones; approximately 85% were seen once. From germline, CDR1 is SGHRS and CDR2 YFSETQ. With 2 bases removed from V and 1 base from J, the gap between germline ends came to 19 bases. The CDR3 sequence is 17 residues long. A single count supports this clone. What it binds is not known. V is TRBV5-1 and J is TRBJ2-7; maybe TRBD1 (6 bases). Sequenced: PBMCs. The receptor comes from a woman in her twenties or thirties in good health and CMV-seronegative. In DNA, the CDR3 is TGCGCCAGCAGCTTAAGGGTGGTGCAGGGGCCGTCCTACGAGCAGTACTTC. Protein product: CASSLRVVQGPSYEQYF.